This T cell receptor beta chain was identified during a study of T cells in Graves' hyperthyroidism and ophthalmopathy. Exclusion criteria comprised uncontrolled infection, other autoimmune disease, pregnancy or lactation. About this clonotype itself: Its antigen is not known.

Authors of the study amplified TCR beta CDR3 regions from RNA transcripts. TCR CDR3 underwent first-round RT-PCR with the HTBI primer set. TCRdb called the multiplex PCR reads again in MiXCR, with one record for every CDR3 protein. The profile shows 450,000 to 700,000 distinct CDR3 sequences, roughly 46% of them singletons. V lost 4 bases, J lost 7 bases, and 8 bases stayed unmatched. The CDR3 consists of 16 residues. Germline V gene lookup returns CDR1 SGHDN and CDR2 FVKESK. Whole-study results and caveats: Before onset, by a median of approximately 5.9 months, the model predicted ophthalmopathy. Patients with ophthalmopathy were separated from those with stable hyperthyroidism by a 13 V-J model. Most expanded thyroid clonotypes above 0.001 also appeared in blood.

Sequenced material: peripheral blood or thyroid tissue (not recorded which). The receptor was derived from an adult woman with Graves' disease, either hyperthyroidism or ophthalmopathy (not recorded which). V is TRBV14 and J is TRBJ2-2; 11 bases match TRBD2. Written as DNA, the CDR3 is TGTGCCAGCAGCCTCCTAGCGGGAGGTTCCGGCGGGGAGCTGTTTTTT. Amino acid sequence: CASSLLAGGSGGELFF.